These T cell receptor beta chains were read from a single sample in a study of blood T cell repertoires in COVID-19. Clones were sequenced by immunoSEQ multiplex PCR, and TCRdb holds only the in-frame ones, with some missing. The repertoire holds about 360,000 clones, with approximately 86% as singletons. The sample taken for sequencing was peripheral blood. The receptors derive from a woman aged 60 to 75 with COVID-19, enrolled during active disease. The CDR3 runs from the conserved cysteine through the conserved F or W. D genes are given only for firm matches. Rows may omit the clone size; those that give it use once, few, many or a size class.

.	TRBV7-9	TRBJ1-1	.	TGTGCCAGCAGCCTACAGGGTCATGAGGGGTTGAATGAAGCTTTCTTT	CASSLQGHEGLNEAFF
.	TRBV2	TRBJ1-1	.	TGTGCCAGCAGAGGAATAAGGGGAGCTTTCTTT	CASRGIRGAFF
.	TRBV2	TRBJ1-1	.	TGTGCCAGCAGTGATCAGGGCGCGATCACTGAAGCTTTCTTT	CASSDQGAITEAFF
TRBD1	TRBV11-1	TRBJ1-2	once	TGTGCCAGCAGCCCATATCGGGACAGGCTAGGCTATGGCTACACCTTC	CASSPYRDRLGYGYTF
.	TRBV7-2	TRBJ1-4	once	TGTGCCAGCAGAAAAAGACAGACAATTAATGAAAAACTGTTTTTT	CASRKRQTINEKLFF
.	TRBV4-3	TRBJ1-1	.	TGCGCCAGCAGCCAAGATACCTTTACGGACAGCCCGAACACTGAAGCTTTCTTT	CASSQDTFTDSPNTEAFF
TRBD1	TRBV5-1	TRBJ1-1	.	TGCGCCAGCAGCGATGTGACAGGGGTTGAAGCTTTCTTT	CASSDVTGVEAFF
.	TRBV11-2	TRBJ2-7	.	TGTGCCAGCAGTCAGGGCCTCGGAGAGCAGTACTTC	CASSQGLGEQYF
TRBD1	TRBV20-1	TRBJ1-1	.	TGCAGTGCTAGTGGGGTGGAGGGGGCGAACACTGAAGCTTTCTTT	CSASGVEGANTEAFF
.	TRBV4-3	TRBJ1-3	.	TGCGCCAGCAGCCAAGTGTGGGGGGGACCCTCTGGAAACACCATATATTTT	CASSQVWGGPSGNTIYF
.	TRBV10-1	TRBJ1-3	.	TGCGCCAGCAGTCAACAGGGCTCTGGAAACACCATATATTTT	CASSQQGSGNTIYF
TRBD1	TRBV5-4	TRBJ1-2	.	TGTGCCAGCAGCTTGGCCCTACAGGGGGCCTATGGCTACACCTTC	CASSLALQGAYGYTF
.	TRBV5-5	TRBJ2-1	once	TGTGCCAGCAGCGAATATTCGGCAGGGTCAGTTGAGCAGTTCTTC	CASSEYSAGSVEQFF
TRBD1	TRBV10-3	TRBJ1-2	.	TGTGCCATCAGTATAGGGGGCGCAAGCTATGGCTACACCTTC	CAISIGGASYGYTF
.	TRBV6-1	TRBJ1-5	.	TGTGCCAGCAGTGAAAGGGAGTTCAATCAGCCCCAGCATTTT	CASSEREFNQPQHF
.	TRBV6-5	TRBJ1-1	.	TGTGCCAGCAGGACAAGGGGGAACACTGAAGCTTTCTTT	CASRTRGNTEAFF
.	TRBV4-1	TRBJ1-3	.	TGCGCCAGCCGTCCTGGAGAACGGACGGGAGGGGGCACCATATATTTT	CASRPGERTGGGTIYF
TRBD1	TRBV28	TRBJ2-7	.	TGTGCCAGCAGTTTAAGTTTCGAGACAGGGGGAGGCGAGCAGTACTTC	CASSLSFETGGGEQYF
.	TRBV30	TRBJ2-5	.	TGTGCCTGGATTTCGGGTAACCAAGAGACCCAGTACTTC	CAWISGNQETQYF
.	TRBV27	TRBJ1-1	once	TGTGCCAGCAGTTTAATCGCAGAGGCTGAAGCTTTCTTT	CASSLIAEAEAFF
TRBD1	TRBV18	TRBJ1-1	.	TGTGCCAGCTCACCGACAGGGGGCATGAACACTGAAGCTTTCTTT	CASSPTGGMNTEAFF
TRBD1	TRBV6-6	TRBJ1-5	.	TGTGCCAGCAGTTCCGGGACAGGGGGCAACCAGCCCCAGCATTTT	CASSSGTGGNQPQHF
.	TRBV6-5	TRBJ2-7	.	TGTGCCAGCAGTTCGGTCCAGGGCCCCTACGAGCAGTACTTC	CASSSVQGPYEQYF
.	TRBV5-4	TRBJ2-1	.	TGTGCCAGCAGCTCCGGGACTCATTCACAGTTCTTC	CASSSGTHSQFF
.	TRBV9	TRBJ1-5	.	TGTGCCAGCAGCGTGACAGGAGGCCAGCCCCAGCATTTT	CASSVTGGQPQHF
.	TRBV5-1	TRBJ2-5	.	TGCGCCAGCAGCTTGGTCGGGGAACGAGAGACCCAGTACTTC	CASSLVGERETQYF
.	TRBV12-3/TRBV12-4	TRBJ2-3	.	TGTGCCAGCAGTTTTTCCTCCTCAGATACGCAGTATTTT	CASSFSSSDTQYF
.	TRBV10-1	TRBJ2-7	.	TGCGCCAGCAGTAAGACAAGCTCCTACGAGCAGTACTTC	CASSKTSSYEQYF
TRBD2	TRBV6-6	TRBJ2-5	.	TGTGCCAGCAGTTACCTCGGGACTAGCTTAGAGACCCAGTACTTC	CASSYLGTSLETQYF
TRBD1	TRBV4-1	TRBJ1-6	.	TGCGCCAGCAGCCGCGGACAGGGGAGTTTCGGTTCACCCCTCCACTTT	CASSRGQGSFGSPLHF
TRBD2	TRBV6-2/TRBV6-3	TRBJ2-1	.	TGTGCCAGCAGTACTACTAGCGGGGGGACTTACTACAATGAGCAGTTCTTC	CASSTTSGGTYYNEQFF
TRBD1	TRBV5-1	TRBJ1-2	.	TGCGCCAGCAGCTTGCCGGGACAGGGACTCTATGGCTACACCTTC	CASSLPGQGLYGYTF
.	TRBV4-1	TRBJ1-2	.	TGCGCCAGCAGCCTTCTGGAGGGGAATTATGGCTACACCTTC	CASSLLEGNYGYTF
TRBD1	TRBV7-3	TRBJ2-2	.	TGTGCCAGCAGCTCCAGAGACAGGGGGCACACCGGGGAGCTGTTTTTT	CASSSRDRGHTGELFF
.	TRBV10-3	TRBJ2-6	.	TGTGCCATCAGTGGTATTGGACAAGCTGGGGCCAACGTCCTGACTTTC	CAISGIGQAGANVLTF
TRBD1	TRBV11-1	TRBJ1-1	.	TGTGCCAGCAGCTCTTACAGGGGAGCGAACACTGAAGCTTTCTTT	CASSSYRGANTEAFF
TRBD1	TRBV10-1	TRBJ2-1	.	TGCGCCAGCAGTGAGGCAGGGGGCAACTACAATGAGCAGTTCTTC	CASSEAGGNYNEQFF
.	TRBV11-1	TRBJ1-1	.	TGTGCCAGCAGCTTGGCTAGTCGTCAGGGCGAAGCTTTCTTT	CASSLASRQGEAFF
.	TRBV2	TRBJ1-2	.	TGTGCCAGCAGGGCAGGGGATGCTAACTATGGCTACACCTTC	CASRAGDANYGYTF
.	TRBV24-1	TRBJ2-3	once	TGTGCCACCAGTGATTCCCCGGGGTATCGGTATTTT	CATSDSPGYRYF
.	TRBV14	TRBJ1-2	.	TGTGCCAGCAGCCAAGTCGGAGGGACCCTGTCCTATGGCTACACCTTC	CASSQVGGTLSYGYTF
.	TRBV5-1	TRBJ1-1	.	TGCGCCAGCAGCCCCCGCGGGCGAGGCGTGGACACTGAAGCTTTCTTT	CASSPRGRGVDTEAFF
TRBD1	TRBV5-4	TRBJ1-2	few	TGTGCCAGCAGCAGGGGACAGTCCGAACCTTCTAACTATGGCTACACCTTC	CASSRGQSEPSNYGYTF
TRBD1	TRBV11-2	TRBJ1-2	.	TGTGCCAGCAGCCTCCCTTGGGACAGGAACTCCTATGGCTACACCTTC	CASSLPWDRNSYGYTF
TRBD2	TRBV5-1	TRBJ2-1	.	TGCGCCAGCAGAAAGAGAGGAGCGGGGGAGAACAATGAGCAGTTCTTC	CASRKRGAGENNEQFF
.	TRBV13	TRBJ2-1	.	TGTGCCAGCAGCTTAGTCACAGGGCCCTCCTACAATGAGCAGTTCTTC	CASSLVTGPSYNEQFF